Shown below are 8 T cell receptor beta chains from a single sample sequenced in a study of T cell repertoires in cytomegalovirus infection. One entry per CDR3 protein results from TCRdb running MiXCR on the reads. The table lists approximately 750,000 distinct CDR3 sequences, 35% to 45% of them singletons, with 2.5% to 3.5% in the top ten. The sample was PBMCs. The receptors originated from a human donor in good health (CMV status not recorded). Some clones in this sample may be carry-over from other donors' samples.

This clonotype was seen at least ten times. The rearrangement uses TRBV7-9 and TRBJ2-7; possibly TRBD2 for D (6 bases). V was clipped by 3 bases and J by 3 bases, with 9 bases between them. The germline gives CDR1 SEHNR, CDR2 FQNEAQ (reference sequence). This CDR3 region has 13 residues. The chain's CDR3 is CASSFSEGYEQYF. CDR3 sequence (DNA): TGTGCCAGCAGCTTCTCGGAGGGCTACGAGCAGTACTTC.

V usage is TRBV6-6 and J usage is TRBJ1-6; D ambiguous. Germline V lookup: CDR1 MNHNY, CDR2 SVGAGI (reference sequence). V gave up 8 bases and J gave up 9 bases, with 17 bases separating them. The CDR3 length is 14 residues. CDR3 sequence (DNA): TGTGCCAGCGAAGTTGGTCAGGTCGGTTCACCCCTCCACTTT. It is translated as CASEVGQVGSPLHF.

A few counts support this clonotype. The chain joins TRBV12-3 or TRBV12-4 to TRBJ2-1; D is possibly TRBD2 (5 bases). Between the trimmed V and J ends, which lost 0 bases and 12 bases, there was a span of 15 bases. This CDR3 comprises 14 residues. CDR3 region: CASSLAFGDRRQFF. The DNA of the CDR3 is TGTGCCAGCAGTTTAGCTTTCGGGGATAGGCGGCAGTTCTTC.

The chain employs TRBV19 and TRBJ1-4; maybe TRBD1 (5 bases). The CDR3 has 14 amino acids. Germline V lookup: CDR1 LNHDA, CDR2 SQIVND (reference sequence). Trimming removed 4 bases at V and 0 bases at J, with 6 bases between. In nucleotides, the CDR3 is TGTGCCAGTAGTAAGACAGCAACTAATGAAAAACTGTTTTTT. This gives the protein CASSKTATNEKLFF.

J is TRBJ1-1 and V is TRBV2, with 7 bases that match TRBD1. The length of the CDR3 is 11 residues. From germline, CDR1 is SNHLY and CDR2 FYNNEI. The trim removed 9 bases at V and 11 bases at J, leaving 9 bases unmatched. This CDR3 is CASDLGTAAFF. The CDR3 DNA sequence: TGTGCCAGTGACCTCGGGACAGCGGCTTTCTTT.

The V and J genes are TRBV28 and TRBJ2-1; 14 bases match TRBD2. Germline CDR1 and CDR2: MDHEN and SYDVKM. There are 16 residues in the CDR3. The trim removed 6 bases at V and 8 bases at J, leaving 9 bases unmatched. CDR3 coding DNA: TGTGCCAGCAGACCACCGGGACTAGCGGGAGCCCATGAGCAGTTCTTC. Protein: CASRPPGLAGAHEQFF.

V is TRBV28 and J is TRBJ1-2; D is undetermined. This CDR3 has 13 amino acids. CDR1 and CDR2 from the germline V gene are MDHEN and SYDVKM. V dropped 3 bases and J dropped 6 bases, with 11 bases sitting between them. The CDR3 loop is CASSLPWQDGYTF. The CDR3 nucleotides are TGTGCCAGCAGTTTGCCGTGGCAGGATGGCTACACCTTC.

This clonotype was picked up a small number of times. This chain connects TRBV11-2 to TRBJ2-5, with D possibly being TRBD2 (6 bases). The CDR3 is 16 amino acids. Trimming removed 4 bases at V and 0 bases at J, with 15 bases between. CDR1 is SGHAT, CDR2 FQNNGV, per germline. The CDR3 spells CASSSFAEGYQETQYF. CDR3 DNA: TGTGCCAGCAGCTCGTTCGCGGAGGGGTACCAAGAGACCCAGTACTTC.